This TCR beta chain was identified in a study of blood T cell repertoires in COVID-19. About the research overall: Researchers got acute and convalescent COVID-19 samples from the United States, Italy and Spain. T cells, B-cell-depleted T cells, or PBMCs supplied cDNA or gDNA.

The CDR3 length is 14 residues. CDR1 and CDR2 (germline): LNHDA, SQIVND (reference sequence). Trimming stripped 4 bases from V and 8 bases from J, with 14 bases between. Original analysis: Quantification of nucleated cells was approximated via reference gene primer amplification. TCRdb keeps only in-frame clones here, not all; method: immunoSEQ multiplex PCR. The V and J calls and clone size were taken over from that table, and D and trimming were inferred from the DNA. The data show roughly 150,000 clones, over 75% seen once. The clonotype comes from a human donor in a cohort sampled during active COVID-19. V is TRBV19 and J is TRBJ1-4; D perhaps matches TRBD1 (6 bases). Sequenced material: peripheral blood. The CDR3 spells CASSTGGWLEKLFF. CDR3 nucleotides: TGTGCCAGTAGTACTGGGGGCTGGTTGGAAAAACTGTTTTTT.